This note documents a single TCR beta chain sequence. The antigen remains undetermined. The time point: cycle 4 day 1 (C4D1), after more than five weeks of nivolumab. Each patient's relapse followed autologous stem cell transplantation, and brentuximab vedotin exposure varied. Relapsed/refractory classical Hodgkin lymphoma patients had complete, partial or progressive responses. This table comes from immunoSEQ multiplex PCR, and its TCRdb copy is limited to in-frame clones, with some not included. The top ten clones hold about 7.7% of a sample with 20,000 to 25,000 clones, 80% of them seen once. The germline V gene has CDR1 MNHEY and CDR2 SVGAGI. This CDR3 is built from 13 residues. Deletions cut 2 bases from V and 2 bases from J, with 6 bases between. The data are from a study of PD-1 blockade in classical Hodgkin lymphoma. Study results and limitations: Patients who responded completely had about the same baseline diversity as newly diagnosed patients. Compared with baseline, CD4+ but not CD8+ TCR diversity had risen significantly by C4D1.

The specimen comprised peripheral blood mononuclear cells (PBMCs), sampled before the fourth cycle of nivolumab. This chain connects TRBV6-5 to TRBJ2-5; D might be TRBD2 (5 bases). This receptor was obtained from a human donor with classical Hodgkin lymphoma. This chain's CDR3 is CASSYTRQETQYF. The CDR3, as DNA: TGTGCCAGCAGTTACACTAGACAAGAGACCCAGTACTTC.